The entry below describes one TCR beta chain. The CDR3 has 14 residues. Germline values: CDR1 SEHNR, CDR2 FQNEAQ (reference sequence). Losses at the gene ends were 5 bases for V and 6 bases for J; bases not matched to a gene: 9. Profiling relied on immunoSEQ multiplex PCR, and the TCRdb table lists in-frame clones only, not all of them. In the table there are 200,000 to 250,000 clones, 75% to 85% of which are singletons. This entry is derived from a study of blood T cell repertoires in COVID-19. The material sequenced was peripheral blood. J is TRBJ1-2 and V is TRBV7-9; 7 bases are shared with TRBD1. The source of this sequence is a woman aged 25 to 39 with COVID-19, enrolled during active disease. CDR3 protein: CASSALTGRDGYTF. DNA for the CDR3: TGTGCCAGCAGCGCGTTGACAGGGCGGGATGGCTACACCTTC.